This record covers a single T cell receptor (beta chain). Antigen: not known. This sample is part of a study of cytomegalovirus exposure and HLA in healthy donors. Turning to the study itself: Among roughly 180 million T cells, an earlier analysis found roughly 100 million unique TCR beta sequences.

PCR used 60 Vbeta primers and 13 Jbeta primers. Profiling relied on immunoSEQ multiplex PCR, and the TCRdb table lists in-frame clones only, not all of them. This sample has 130,000 or so clones; 60% to 75% occur once, and the top ten carry just under 3%. Study-wide findings and caveats: 87-base-pair reads could not separate some V segments, including TRBV6-2 and TRBV6-3. It was reported in a later analysis that an Asian-associated ancestry cluster showed fewer N-insertions than the roughly 670-donor mean.

Germline V gene data show CDR1 as MNHEY and CDR2 as SVGAGI. The CDR3 totals 14 residues. V lost 5 bases to trimming and J lost 3 bases; unmatched junction nucleotides: 1. The gene calls are TRBV6-5 and TRBJ2-7; 13 nucleotides align to TRBD2. The TCR was taken from a woman aged 40 to 50 in good health and CMV-seropositive. Input material: PBMCs. The chain's CDR3 is CASSGLAGVYEQYF. CDR3 DNA sequence: TGTGCCAGCAGTGGACTAGCGGGAGTCTACGAGCAGTACTTC.